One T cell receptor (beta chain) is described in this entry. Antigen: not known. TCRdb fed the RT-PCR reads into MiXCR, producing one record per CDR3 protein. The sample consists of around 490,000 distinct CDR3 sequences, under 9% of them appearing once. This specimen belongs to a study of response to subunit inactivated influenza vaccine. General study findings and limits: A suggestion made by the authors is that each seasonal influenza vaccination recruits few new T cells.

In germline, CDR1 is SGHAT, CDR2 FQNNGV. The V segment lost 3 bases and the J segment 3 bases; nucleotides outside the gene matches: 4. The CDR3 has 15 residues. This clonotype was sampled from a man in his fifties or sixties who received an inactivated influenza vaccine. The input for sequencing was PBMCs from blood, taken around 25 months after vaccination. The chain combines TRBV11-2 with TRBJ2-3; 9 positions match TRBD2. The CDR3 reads CASSLLAGFTDTQYF. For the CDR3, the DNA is TGTGCCAGCAGCTTGCTAGCGGGGTTTACAGATACGCAGTATTTT.